A selection of T cell receptor beta chains follows, all from one sample in a study of blood T cell repertoires in COVID-19. The protocol was immunoSEQ multiplex PCR, while the TCRdb copy is restricted to in-frame clones and leaves out a portion. The repertoire holds some 240,000 clones, more than 65% seen once, with about 10% in the top ten. The source material was peripheral blood. These receptors were collected from a man over 45 with active or convalescent COVID-19. CDR3s include the opening cysteine and the closing phenylalanine or tryptophan.

V	J	length	CDR3
TRBV28	TRBJ1-5	17	CASSSSLAEEVNQPQHF
TRBV3-1/TRBV3-2	TRBJ2-2	17	CASSGGLAGALTGELFF
TRBV7-3	TRBJ2-3	15	CASSRGGAPRHTQYF
TRBV7-2	TRBJ2-5	17	CASSRTTSGGALETQYF
TRBV5-8	TRBJ2-1	12	CASSTAGDEQFF
TRBV3-1/TRBV3-2	TRBJ1-2	13	CASSRESVYGYTF
TRBV18	TRBJ2-3	15	CASSPRQGGTDTQYF
TRBV18	TRBJ2-7	15	CASSPPSQGPYEQYF
TRBV3-1/TRBV3-2	TRBJ2-3	17	CASSQDPSGAYTDTQYF
TRBV20-1	TRBJ1-2	10	CSAGPYGYTF
TRBV5-6	TRBJ2-3	16	CASSSPTGGNTDTQYF
TRBV28	TRBJ2-3	15	CASLRNRGQTDTQYF
TRBV28	TRBJ1-2	12	CASSLDSYGYTF
TRBV7-6	TRBJ2-1	17	CASSLAEGLAVYNEQFF
TRBV7-2	TRBJ2-1	18	CASSIGGTSGGFYNEQFF
TRBV5-1	TRBJ1-4	15	CASSVSQGGDEKLFF
TRBV5-6	TRBJ2-5	16	CASSKTKRARGETQYF
TRBV28	TRBJ2-3	14	CASEVREGQDTQYF
TRBV10-2	TRBJ2-3	15	CASSGASFSTDTQYF
TRBV5-4	TRBJ2-5	18	CASSLVQTSGLFMETQYF
TRBV7-2	TRBJ2-2	18	CASSSRLAGGWGTGELFF
TRBV5-6	TRBJ1-1	12	CASSLEGIEAFF
TRBV5-1	TRBJ1-5	16	CASSWTGGQGHQPQHF
TRBV4-1	TRBJ1-2	16	CASSQVSGQGSYGYTF
TRBV19	TRBJ2-1	13	CASSSGTYNEQFF
TRBV13	TRBJ2-2	13	CASSRTGGGELFF
TRBV5-1	TRBJ2-5	13	CASTSQEGETQYF
TRBV5-6	TRBJ1-5	16	CASSLLAGGGNQPQHF
TRBV28	TRBJ1-5	16	CASSSLQGGRGQPQHF
TRBV5-4	TRBJ1-2	13	CASSLEGGRGYTF
TRBV5-4	TRBJ2-6	15	CASSSSFSGANVLTF
TRBV18	TRBJ2-2	13	CASSPLSTGELFF
TRBV30	TRBJ2-3	15	CAWRALAGGTDTQYF
TRBV19	TRBJ1-1	17	CASSTRKTGSENTEAFF
TRBV10-3	TRBJ2-7	15	CAISESAGGPLEQYF
TRBV19	TRBJ2-3	19	CASSRRLAGGSTVTDTQYF
TRBV2	TRBJ2-7	14	CASRLAGGYREQYF
TRBV7-2	TRBJ2-5	15	CASSLALGLAGTQYF
TRBV28	TRBJ2-5	15	CASSALRQGIETQYF
TRBV28	TRBJ1-4	12	CASSFLSEKLFF
TRBV11-1	TRBJ2-1	16	CASSLDVGLGDNEQFF
TRBV4-3	TRBJ1-2	14	CASSQEVGAEGYTF
TRBV7-9	TRBJ2-5	15	CASSFLAGGLETQYF
TRBV7-3	TRBJ2-1	15	CASSLAGGLEGEQFF
TRBV27	TRBJ2-5	12	CASAGQGETQYF
TRBV3-1/TRBV3-2	TRBJ2-4	12	CASSRDRNIQYF